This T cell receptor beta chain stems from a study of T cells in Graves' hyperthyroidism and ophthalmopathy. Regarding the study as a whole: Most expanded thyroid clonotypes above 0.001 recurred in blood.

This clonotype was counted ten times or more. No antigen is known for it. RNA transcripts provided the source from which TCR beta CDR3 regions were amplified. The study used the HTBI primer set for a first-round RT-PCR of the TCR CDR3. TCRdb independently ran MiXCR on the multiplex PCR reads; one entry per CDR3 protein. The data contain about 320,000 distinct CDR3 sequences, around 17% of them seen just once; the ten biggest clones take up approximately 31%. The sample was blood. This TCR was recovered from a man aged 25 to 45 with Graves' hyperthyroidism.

CDR3 protein: CASSEGSGLGETQYF. The CDR3 nucleotides are TGTGCCAGCAGTGAAGGTAGCGGGCTGGGAGAGACCCAGTACTTC. V gene TRBV2 combines with J gene TRBJ2-5, with TRBD2 matching over 7 bases. Germline trimming cut 1 base from V and 4 bases from J; bases unmatched to any gene: 6. The length of the CDR3 is 15 residues. CDR1 and CDR2 from the germline V gene are SNHLY and FYNNEI.